Detailed here is one T cell receptor (beta chain). This sample is drawn from a study of technical replicates of blood from a few donors. The V end was cut by 6 bases, the J end by 10 bases, with 13 bases between. The CDR3 runs to 12 residues. Germline V gene lookup returns CDR1 SGHAT and CDR2 FQNNGV. The protocol was immunoSEQ multiplex PCR, while the TCRdb copy is restricted to in-frame clones and leaves out a portion. Of some 64,000 clones listed, about 92% are singletons. Sequencing was performed on PBMCs. The J gene is TRBJ2-1, the V gene TRBV11-2; D is unclear. The TCR was taken from a human donor in good health. Some clones in this sample may be carry-over from other donors' samples. The CDR3 region is CASSSRMGEQFF. The CDR3 DNA follows: TGTGCCAGCAGTTCACGGATGGGCGAGCAGTTCTTC. Full variable domain (rest looked up from reference TRBV11-2 and TRBJ2-1): EAGVAQSPRYKIIEKRQSVAFWCNPISGHATLYWYQQILGQGPKLLIQFQNNGVVDDSQLPKDRFSAERLKGVDSTLKIQPAKLEDSAVYLCASSSRMGEQFFGPGTRLTVL.